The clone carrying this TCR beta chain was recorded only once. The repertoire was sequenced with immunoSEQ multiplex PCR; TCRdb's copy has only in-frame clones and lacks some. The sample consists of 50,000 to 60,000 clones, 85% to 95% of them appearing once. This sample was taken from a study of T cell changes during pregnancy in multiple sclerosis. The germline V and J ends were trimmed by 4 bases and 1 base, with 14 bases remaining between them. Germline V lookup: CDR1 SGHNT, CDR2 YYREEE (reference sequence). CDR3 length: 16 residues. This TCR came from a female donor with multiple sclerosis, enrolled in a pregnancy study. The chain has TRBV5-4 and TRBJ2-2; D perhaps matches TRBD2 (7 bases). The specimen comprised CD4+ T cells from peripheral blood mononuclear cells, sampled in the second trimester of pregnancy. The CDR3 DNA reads TGTGCCAGCAGCGGGGAGGGGGGGATGAACACCGGGGAGCTGTTTTTT. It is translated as CASSGEGGMNTGELFF.